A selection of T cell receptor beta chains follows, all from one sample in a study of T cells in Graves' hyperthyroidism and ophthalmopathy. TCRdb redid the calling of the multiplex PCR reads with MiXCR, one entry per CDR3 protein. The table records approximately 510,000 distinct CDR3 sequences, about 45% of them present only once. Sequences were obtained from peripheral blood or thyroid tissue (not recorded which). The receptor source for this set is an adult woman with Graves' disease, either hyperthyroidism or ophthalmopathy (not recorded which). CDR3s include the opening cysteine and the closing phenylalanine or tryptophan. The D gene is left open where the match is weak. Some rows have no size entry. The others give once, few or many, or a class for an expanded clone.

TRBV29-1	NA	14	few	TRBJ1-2	TGCAGCGTTGAAGGGACAGACATATGGTATGGCTACACCTTC	CSVEGTDIWYGYTF
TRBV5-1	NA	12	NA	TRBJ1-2	TGTGCCAGCAGCTTTGGACACTATGGCTACACCTTC	CASSFGHYGYTF
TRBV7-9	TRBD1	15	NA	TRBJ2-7	TGTGCCAGCAGCTTTTCCGGGACAGGGAGACACGAGCAGTACTTC	CASSFSGTGRHEQYF
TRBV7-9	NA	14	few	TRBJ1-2	TGTGCCAGCAGGGAGCCAAGGGAGGGCTATGGCTACACCTTC	CASREPREGYGYTF
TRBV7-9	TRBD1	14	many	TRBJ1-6	TGTGCCAGCAGCTCCGGGACAGGGTTCTCACCCCTCCACTTT	CASSSGTGFSPLHF
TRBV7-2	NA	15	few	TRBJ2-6	TGTGCCAGCAGCTTAGGAGGGGCTGGGGCCAACGTCCTGACTTTC	CASSLGGAGANVLTF
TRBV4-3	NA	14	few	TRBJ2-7	TGCGCCAGCAGCCAAGGACGGTTAGTCCACGAGCAGTACTTC	CASSQGRLVHEQYF
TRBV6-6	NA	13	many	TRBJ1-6	TGTGCCAGCAGCACAGGGTATAATTCACCCCTCCACTTT	CASSTGYNSPLHF
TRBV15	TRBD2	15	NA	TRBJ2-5	TGTGCCACCAGCAGAGAGGGGGGGAGTCAAGAGACCCAGTACTTC	CATSREGGSQETQYF
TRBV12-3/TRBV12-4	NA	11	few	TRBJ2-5	TGTGCCAGCAGTTCGTCGGAGACCCAGTACTTC	CASSSSETQYF
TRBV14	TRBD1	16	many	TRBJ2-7	TGTGCCAGCAGCCAAGATTGGGGGACAGGGGACTACGAGCAGTACTTC	CASSQDWGTGDYEQYF
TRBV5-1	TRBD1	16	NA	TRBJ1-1	TGCGCCAGCAGCTTGGCGGGGACAGGGGGCTATTCTGAAGCTTTCTTT	CASSLAGTGGYSEAFF
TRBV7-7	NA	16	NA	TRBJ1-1	TGTGCTAGCAGCTTAGCGTCGGCCGATATGAACACTGAAGCTTTCTTT	CASSLASADMNTEAFF
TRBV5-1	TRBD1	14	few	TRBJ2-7	TGCGCCAGCAGCTCGGGACAGCCCTCTCCCGAGCAGTACTTC	CASSSGQPSPEQYF
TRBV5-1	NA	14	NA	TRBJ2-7	TGCGCCAGCAGCCGGGTAGAGCGCTCCTACGAGCAGTACTTC	CASSRVERSYEQYF
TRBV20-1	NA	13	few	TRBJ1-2	TGCAGTGCTAGAGCCGCGGACAACTATGGCTACACCTTC	CSARAADNYGYTF
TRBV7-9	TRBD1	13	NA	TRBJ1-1	TGTGCCAGCAGCCAGGGGGGGGTCACTGAAGCTTTCTTT	CASSQGGVTEAFF
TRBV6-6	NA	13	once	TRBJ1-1	TGTGCCAGCAGGTGGGGGTTGAACACTGAAGCTTTCTTT	CASRWGLNTEAFF
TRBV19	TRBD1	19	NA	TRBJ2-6	TGTGCCAGTACCCCTATCGGACAGGGGGCGGATTATGGGGCCAACGTCCTGACTTTC	CASTPIGQGADYGANVLTF
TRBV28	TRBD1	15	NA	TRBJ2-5	TGTGCCAGCAACCCCGACAGGGGGGTGCAAGAGACCCAGTACTTC	CASNPDRGVQETQYF
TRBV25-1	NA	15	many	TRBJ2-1	TGTGCCAGCAGTACGTACAGGAGGCCCTACAATGAGCAGTTCTTC	CASSTYRRPYNEQFF
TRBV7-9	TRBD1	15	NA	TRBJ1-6	TGTGCCAGCACCCCATGGACAGGGGAGATTTCACCCCTCCACTTT	CASTPWTGEISPLHF
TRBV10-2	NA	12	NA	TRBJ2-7	TGCGCCAGCAGTGAGGCGGGGAGCGAGCAGTACTTC	CASSEAGSEQYF
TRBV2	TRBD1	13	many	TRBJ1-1	TGTGCCAGCAGAGAAAACAGGGGCCCTGAAGCTTTCTTT	CASRENRGPEAFF
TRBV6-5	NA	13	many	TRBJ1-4	TGTGCCAGCAGGTTTCGACAGACAGAAAAACTGTTTTTT	CASRFRQTEKLFF
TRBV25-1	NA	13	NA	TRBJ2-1	TGTGCCAGTGCTCCGAGATTAGGGAATGAGCAGTTCTTC	CASAPRLGNEQFF
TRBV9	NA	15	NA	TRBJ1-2	TGTGCCAGCAGCGTAGGGGGCAGGGGATCCTTTGGCTACACCTTC	CASSVGGRGSFGYTF
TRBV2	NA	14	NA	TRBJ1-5	TGTGCCAGCAGGGATTGGGGGACGGATCAGCCCCAGCATTTT	CASRDWGTDQPQHF
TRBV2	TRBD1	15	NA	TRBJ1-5	TGTGCCAGCAGGGAAACAGGGGCGAACAATCAGCCCCAGCATTTT	CASRETGANNQPQHF
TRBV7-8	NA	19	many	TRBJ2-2	TGTGCCAGCAGCTTATCCGCTAGCCCAAGGGCAATAAGCACCGGGGAGCTGTTTTTT	CASSLSASPRAISTGELFF
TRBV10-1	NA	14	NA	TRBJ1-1	TGTGCCAGCTCACCTAGCGGGGCGGGGACTGAAGCTTTCTTT	CASSPSGAGTEAFF
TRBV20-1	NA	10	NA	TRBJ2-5	TGCAGTGCTAGGCCAGGGGCCCAGTACTTC	CSARPGAQYF
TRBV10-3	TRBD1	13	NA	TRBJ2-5	TGTGCCATCAGCGGGACAGGGGTGGAGACCCAGTACTTC	CAISGTGVETQYF
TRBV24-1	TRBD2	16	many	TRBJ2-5	TGTGCCACCAGTGACCTGACTAGCGGGAGGATTGAGACCCAGTACTTC	CATSDLTSGRIETQYF
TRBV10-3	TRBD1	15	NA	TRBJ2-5	TGTGCCAGCAGCCCTCCCATGGACAGGGCAGAGACCCAGTACTTC	CASSPPMDRAETQYF
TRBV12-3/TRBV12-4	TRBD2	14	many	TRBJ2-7	TGTGCCAGCAGTCTACGGGAGGGCACCGACGAGCAGTACTTC	CASSLREGTDEQYF
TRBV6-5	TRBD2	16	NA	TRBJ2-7	TGTGCCAGCAGTTACTCCGGGACTAGCGTCCGCTACGAGCAGTACTTC	CASSYSGTSVRYEQYF
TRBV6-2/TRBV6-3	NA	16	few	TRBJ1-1	TGTGCCAGCAGTTACCGGCCAGGGGAACTGAACACTGAAGCTTTCTTT	CASSYRPGELNTEAFF
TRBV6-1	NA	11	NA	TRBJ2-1	TGTGCCAGCAGTTACTTTTCTGAGCAGTTCTTC	CASSYFSEQFF
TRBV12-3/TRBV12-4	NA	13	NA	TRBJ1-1	TGTGCCAGCAGCGACGAGAAAAACACTGAAGCTTTCTTT	CASSDEKNTEAFF
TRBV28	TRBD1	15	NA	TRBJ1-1	TGTGCCAGCAGTTTTTCGGACAGGGATAACACTGAAGCTTTCTTT	CASSFSDRDNTEAFF
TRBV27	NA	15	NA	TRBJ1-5	TGTGCCAGCGGTCACAGCGGGACAAACAATCAGCCCCAGCATTTT	CASGHSGTNNQPQHF
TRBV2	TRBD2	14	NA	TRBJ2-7	TGTGCCAGCAGCGCCGGGACTAGCGGGAGCGAGCAGTACTTC	CASSAGTSGSEQYF
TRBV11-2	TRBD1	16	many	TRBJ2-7	TGTGCCAGCAGCACCTACGCCGGGACAGGGATCTACGAGCAGTACTTC	CASSTYAGTGIYEQYF
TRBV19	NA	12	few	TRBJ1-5	TGTGCCAGTAACCCGAATACCGGGCCCCAGCATTTT	CASNPNTGPQHF